A selection of T cell receptor beta chains follows, all from one sample in a study of cytomegalovirus exposure and HLA in healthy donors. Only in-frame clones appear in the TCRdb table, and some are missing; sequencing was by immunoSEQ multiplex PCR. The sample carries 150,000 to 200,000 clones, around 75% recorded once. The sequenced sample consisted of PBMCs. The receptors shown here come from a woman aged 25 to 39 in good health and CMV-seropositive. CDR3s leave out the opening cysteine and the closing phenylalanine or tryptophan.

CDR3 protein | CDR3 length | V gene
ASSSGGTRGETQY | 13 | TRBV7-2
ATTSSYEQY | 9 | TRBV28
ASSLESTDTQY | 11 | TRBV5-4
ASSSTGLAGVQY | 12 | TRBV7-6
SVETDTQY | 8 | TRBV20-1
ASSSQTGGREQY | 12 | TRBV4-2
ATTTSGGFSGEQY | 13 | TRBV7-8
ASRFDRNQPQH | 11 | TRBV28
ASSTSGEGNEQF | 12 | TRBV6-1
ASSTTGSNQPQH | 12 | TRBV19
ASSQGGGSYNEQF | 13 | TRBV4-1
ASSLEGRWETQY | 12 | TRBV7-9
ASSSPGGGHYEQY | 13 | TRBV27
ASPTSGSSYNEQF | 13 | TRBV2
ASSFSGAPDTQY | 12 | TRBV7-9
ASSTLHRAGNTIY | 13 | TRBV6-5
ASGAAQETQY | 10 | TRBV7-9
ASSAPGQGIGLISNQPQH | 18 | TRBV2
ASSQGALGETQY | 12 | TRBV7-8
ASLRATGNQPQH | 12 | TRBV6-1
ASSNRGGRRYNEQF | 14 | TRBV19
ASSSSSGRTGELF | 13 | TRBV5-1
ASSSGGWNTGELF | 13 | TRBV5-1
ASKGYEAF | 8 | TRBV2
ASRDSYSYEQY | 11 | TRBV5-1
ASSQGNTEAF | 10 | TRBV10-2
SVEVGDRGFSEQY | 13 | TRBV29-1
ASSFPTVSTDTQY | 13 | TRBV6-1
ASSVGVNEQY | 10 | TRBV25-1
ASSLIGTSRETQY | 13 | TRBV13
ASSQERAGDTQY | 12 | TRBV4-1
SAVKSRTGELF | 11 | TRBV29-1
ASSYSGGRGGQPQH | 14 | TRBV6-5
ASRPSPGEQF | 10 | TRBV28
ASSPGGANSYNEQF | 14 | TRBV18
ASSLGPANNSPLH | 13 | TRBV27
ASSSQGRNTEAF | 12 | TRBV27
ASSLAGGTYEQY | 12 | TRBV7-8
ASSRRFMNTEAF | 12 | TRBV11-2
ASSRDRGGDTQY | 12 | TRBV5-1
ASSEHPGGEQY | 11 | TRBV10-1
ASSHSGSSYNEQF | 13 | TRBV4-1
ASTRTANTEAF | 11 | TRBV28
ASSYGTEAIYEQY | 13 | TRBV13
ASSARLDSYEQY | 12 | TRBV11-2
ASRDGRSSGNTIY | 13 | TRBV5-1
ASSQDPGAENQPQH | 14 | TRBV4-1
ASRSTDWRQPQH | 12 | TRBV6-5
ASSQDRGTFSTDTQY | 15 | TRBV4-1
ASSPVGLLTGKEPQH | 15 | TRBV27
ASSVGQPNNYGYT | 13 | TRBV9
ASSSPRRGVTEAF | 13 | TRBV5-6
ASSQGTGGAGSYGYT | 15 | TRBV7-2
ASSPPGQGASGANVLT | 16 | TRBV18
ASSLVGRGRYGYT | 13 | TRBV11-2
ASRIGQSYEQY | 11 | TRBV28
ASSPRTGPYYEQY | 13 | TRBV25-1